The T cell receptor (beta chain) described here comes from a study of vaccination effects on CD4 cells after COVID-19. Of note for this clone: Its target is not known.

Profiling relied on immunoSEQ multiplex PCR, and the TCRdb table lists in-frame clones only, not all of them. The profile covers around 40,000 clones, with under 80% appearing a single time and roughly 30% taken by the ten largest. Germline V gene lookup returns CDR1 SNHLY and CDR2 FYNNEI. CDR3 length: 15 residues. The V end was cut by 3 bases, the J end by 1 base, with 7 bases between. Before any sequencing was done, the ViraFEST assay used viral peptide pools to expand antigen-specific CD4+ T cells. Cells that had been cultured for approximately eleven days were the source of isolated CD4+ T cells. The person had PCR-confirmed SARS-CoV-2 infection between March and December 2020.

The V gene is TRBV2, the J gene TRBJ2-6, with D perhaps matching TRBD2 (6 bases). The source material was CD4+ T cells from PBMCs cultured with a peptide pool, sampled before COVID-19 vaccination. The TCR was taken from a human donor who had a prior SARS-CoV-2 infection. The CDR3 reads CASSDGGSGANVLTF. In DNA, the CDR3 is TGTGCCAGCAGTGACGGGGGATCTGGGGCCAACGTCCTGACTTTC.